This T cell receptor beta chain was captured in a study of T-cell memory formation after mild COVID-19. Only a few counts were recorded for this clonotype. TCRdb processed the 5' RACE reads anew with MiXCR; each CDR3 protein has one entry. The profile shows roughly 580,000 distinct CDR3 sequences, more than 15% of them singletons. The CDR3 spans 15 residues. With 2 bases removed from V and 0 bases from J, the gap between germline ends came to 11 bases. CDR1 and CDR2 from the germline V gene are LGHNA and YSLEER. The clonotype originates from an adult woman who had mild COVID-19 (a few samples of this study predate the infection). Cell type and time point are not known. The V gene is TRBV4-3, the J gene TRBJ2-7, with a weak D call TRBD2 (6 bases). The specimen sequenced was PBMCs or a T cell subset sorted from them (not recorded which). Here the CDR3 reads CASSQSPRGSYEQYF. In DNA, the CDR3 is TGCGCCAGCAGCCAATCTCCGCGGGGCTCCTACGAGCAGTACTTC.